This T cell receptor (beta chain) was captured by sequencing in a study of OX40 agonist ivuxolimab in advanced cancers. Findings of the study overall: Clonal expansion from baseline to week 6 occurred in both CD4+ and CD8+ T cells.

Germline V lookup: CDR1 MGHDK, CDR2 SYGVNS. This CDR3 is built from 12 residues. The V end lost 6 bases, the J end lost 11 bases, and 16 bases lay between the germline ends. A remark on this clone: No antigen is known for it.

This table comes from immunoSEQ multiplex PCR, and its TCRdb copy is limited to in-frame clones, with some not included. The sample holds 10,000 to 15,000 clones, around 83% seen once. The rearrangement joins TRBV25-1 to TRBJ1-1, with D possibly TRBD1 on 6 matching bases. The specimen comprised CD4+ or CD8+ T cells sorted from blood, sampled in a trial of the OX40 agonist ivuxolimab. The TCR originated in an adult with an advanced solid tumor such as melanoma, head and neck, liver or kidney cancer. CDR3 region: CASSLLGGTAFF. The CDR3 DNA reads as TGTGCCAGCAGCTTATTAGGGGGGACGGCTTTCTTT.